These T cell receptor beta chains were read from a single sample in a study of cytomegalovirus exposure and HLA in healthy donors. Here immunoSEQ multiplex PCR was the method, and the copy in TCRdb shows in-frame clones only, minus some. Here the sample spans about 160,000 clones, 80% to 90% being singletons. The source material was PBMCs. Receptors originate from a woman between 45 and 65 years old in good health and CMV-seronegative. The conserved cysteine and the conserved F or W are not part of the CDR3 here. The D gene is left open where the match is weak. Size values are once, few and many counts, or a class for expanded clones, and some rows have none.

. TRBV6-6 . ASSLQGTYEQY
. TRBV27 . ASTGRNTEAF
few TRBV9 . ASSVDRTDEQF
. TRBV27 TRBD2 ASSLGGRGETQY
. TRBV7-2 TRBD1 ASSMDRVRSNEQF
. TRBV11-3 TRBD2 ASSLGGGRDTQY
. TRBV19 . ASSTRPLGGYT
. TRBV5-5 . ASSFATDNEQF
few TRBV6-6 TRBD1 ASSVRDRGLEQY
. TRBV4-3 . ASSQEIGGEPQH
. TRBV28 . ASSPRGNSDNEQF
few TRBV25-1 . ASSRGTYGYT
. TRBV11-2 TRBD1 ASSLVQGGGNTIY
. TRBV2 TRBD2 ASSIGTSGTTYQETQY
. TRBV7-7 TRBD2 ASSLSSSGFNEQF
. TRBV28 TRBD1 ASSRTGGNEKLF
. TRBV15 TRBD1 ATSTRQGRTDTQY
few TRBV4-2 . ASSPGTNRETF
. TRBV5-1 . ASSFDRTSTGELF
once TRBV12-2 . ASRLMGGGDEQF
. TRBV7-2 . ASSASPGEGYEQY
. TRBV6-1 TRBD2 ASRVAGVATQY
. TRBV6-4 TRBD2 ASSPLAGGYNEQF
. TRBV6-5 TRBD2 ASSPGLAGGETQY